These 27 T cell receptor beta chains originate from one sample sequenced in a study of shared clonotypes between healthy human individuals. Profiled with immunoSEQ multiplex PCR; TCRdb holds only in-frame clones, not every one. The data contain approximately 330,000 clones, around 67% of them singletons. Input material: memory CD4+ T cells sorted from blood. Subset in this sample: CD45RA-negative fraction. The receptors were sampled from a man aged 30 to 39 in good health.

The V and J genes are TRBV9 and TRBJ2-5; D perhaps matches TRBD1 (6 bases). Germline V gene data show CDR1 as SGDLS and CDR2 as YYNGEE. V was cut by 2 bases and J by 1 base, with 9 bases left in between. The CDR3 contains 14 residues. The CDR3 DNA is TGTGCCAGCAGCGTGACACAGGGCCAAGAGACCCAGTACTTC. It codes for CASSVTQGQETQYF. Full variable domain (rest looked up from reference TRBV9 and TRBJ2-5): DSGVTQTPKHLITATGQRVTLRCSPRSGDLSVYWYQQSLDQGLQFLIQYYNGEERAKGNILERFSAQQFPDLHSELNLSSLELGDSALYFCASSVTQGQETQYFGPGTRLLVL.

The rearrangement uses TRBV5-4 and TRBJ2-1; D remains unclear. This CDR3 is built from 15 residues. Germline CDR1 SGHNT, CDR2 YYREEE (reference sequence). V lost 1 base to trimming and J lost 4 bases, with 12 bases between them. In nucleotides, the CDR3 is TGTGCCAGCAGCTTGAGGACGCTCCGATACAATGAGCAGTTCTTC. Amino acid sequence: CASSLRTLRYNEQFF.

In this sample, this clone turned up a few times. The CDR3 bases are TGTGCCACCAGCATCGGACAGGGCCGAGAAGCTTTCTTT. It is translated as CATSIGQGREAFF. The chain is built from TRBV15 and TRBJ1-1; 8 positions agree with TRBD1. The germline V gene has CDR1 LNHNV and CDR2 YYDKDF (reference sequence). The CDR3 loop spans 13 amino acids. J lost 8 bases, V lost 4 bases, and 6 bases had no gene match.

This clone came up a few times. V gene TRBV5-1 combines with J gene TRBJ2-7; maybe TRBD1 (5 bases). CDR1 SGHRS and CDR2 YFSETQ come from the germline V gene. V lost 3 bases and J lost 3, with 16 bases in between. The CDR3 spans 15 residues. The CDR3 coding sequence is TGCGCCAGCAGCTCCACAGGCTTACAACTCTACGAGCAGTACTTC. This gives the protein CASSSTGLQLYEQYF.

This clone has just one count. The V and J genes are TRBV7-2 and TRBJ2-5; perhaps TRBD2 as D (6 bases). CDR3 length: 15 amino acids. Trimming took off 1 base at V and 5 bases at J, with 14 bases between the two ends. Germline assignment: CDR1 SGHTA and CDR2 FQGNSA. Written as DNA, the CDR3 is TGTGCCAGCAGCTTAGAAGGGAGGCGGGCGGAGACCCAGTACTTC. It codes for CASSLEGRRAETQYF.

V is TRBV19 and J is TRBJ2-3; either TRBD1 or TRBD2 may fit D (5 bases each). V was pared by 6 bases and J by 3 bases, with 13 bases between. CDR1 is LNHDA, CDR2 SQIVND, per germline (reference sequence). The length of the CDR3 is 14 residues. Written as DNA, the CDR3 is TGTGCCAGTAGAACCGGGACCCAGACAGATACGCAGTATTTT. Protein: CASRTGTQTDTQYF.

The gene calls are TRBV4-3 and TRBJ2-7; D possibly matches TRBD1 or TRBD2 (5 bases each). Trimming took 0 bases from V and 9 from J, leaving 9 bases between them. Germline CDR1 and CDR2: LGHNA and YSLEER. This CDR3 comprises 12 residues. The CDR3 spells CASSQDGAGQYF. The CDR3 nucleotides read TGCGCCAGCAGCCAAGATGGGGCGGGGCAGTACTTC.

This clone was counted between two and nine times. The chain couples TRBV11-3 to TRBJ2-7, with TRBD1 matching over 9 bases. This CDR3 is built from 13 residues. CDR1 is SGHNT and CDR2 is YENEEA in the germline V gene. The trim removed 7 bases at V and 1 base at J, leaving 2 bases unmatched. The CDR3: CASKGQGSYEQYF. DNA of the CDR3: TGTGCCAGCAAGGGACAGGGATCCTACGAGCAGTACTTC. Looking up the rest from reference TRBV11-3 and TRBJ2-7 gives the full variable domain: EAGVVQSPRYKIIEKKQPVAFWCNPISGHNTLYWYLQNLGQGPELLIRYENEEAVDDSQLPKDRFSAERLKGVDSTLKIQPAELGDSAVYLCASKGQGSYEQYFGPGTRLTVT.

Concerning this clone itself: A much larger clone differs from this one at a single base, so this may be a read error. The chain carries TRBV28 and TRBJ2-3; possibly TRBD1 for D (6 bases). The germline CDR1 and CDR2 sequences are MDHEN and SYDVKM. V lost 6 bases, J lost 0 bases, and 10 bases lay in between. CDR3 size: 14 residues. The CDR3 sequence: CASRQGKSTDTQYF. The DNA of the CDR3 is TGTGCCAGCAGACAGGGAAAGAGCACAGATACGCAGTATTTT.

This clone is a singleton in its sample. The chain is built from TRBV28 and TRBJ1-5, with D tentatively TRBD1 (6 bases). V gave up 4 bases and J gave up 0 bases, with 10 bases separating them. Germline V lookup: CDR1 MDHEN, CDR2 SYDVKM. The CDR3 loop spans 15 amino acids. CDR3 coding DNA: TGTGCCAGCAGTTCAACAGGGAGTAGCAATCAGCCCCAGCATTTT. This translates into CASSSTGSSNQPQHF.

The gene calls are TRBV6-1 and TRBJ2-2, with no clear D. Trimming removed 6 bases from V and 1 base from J, with 9 bases in between. Germline V lookup: CDR1 MNHNS, CDR2 SASEGT. The CDR3 covers 14 residues. CDR3 DNA sequence: TGTGCCAGCAGAGGAACTCTGAACACCGGGGAGCTGTTTTTT. Its translation is CASRGTLNTGELFF.

This clone was counted between two and nine times. The chain recombines TRBV29-1 with TRBJ2-7, with D perhaps matching TRBD1 (6 bases). V lost 6 bases and J lost 3, with 12 bases in between. Germline loops: CDR1 SQVTM, CDR2 ANQGSEA. This CDR3 has 12 residues. The CDR3 here is CSVLQGNYEQYF. The DNA of the CDR3 is TGCAGCGTCCTACAGGGAAACTACGAGCAGTACTTC.

This rearrangement joins TRBV5-5 to TRBJ2-4; maybe TRBD1 (6 bases). The V end lost 8 bases, the J end lost 6 bases, and 15 bases lay between the germline ends. Per germline, CDR1 SGHKS and CDR2 YYEKEE (reference sequence). CDR3 length equals 13 residues. The CDR3 bases are TGTGCCAGTTATGACCCACAGGGAAACATTCAGTACTTC. Its protein is CASYDPQGNIQYF.

The chain couples TRBV29-1 to TRBJ2-1; D gene uncertain. This CDR3 is built from 12 residues. V was shortened by 5 bases and J by 5 bases, with 10 bases between the two germline ends. Germline values: CDR1 SQVTM, CDR2 ANQGSEA. CDR3 amino acids: CSVPTRHNEQFF. As DNA, the CDR3 is TGCAGCGTTCCTACCCGACACAATGAGCAGTTCTTC.

This clone appeared a few times. The gene calls are TRBV30 and TRBJ2-5, with D tentatively TRBD1 (6 bases). Looked up from germline, CDR1 is GTSNPN and CDR2 is SVGIG (reference sequence). This CDR3 has 13 amino acids. Trimming left V 2 bases short and J 3 bases short, with 10 bases between. CDR3 coding DNA: TGTGCCTGGAGTCTCGGACAGAAAGAGACCCAGTACTTC. It encodes CAWSLGQKETQYF.

The J gene is TRBJ2-2, the V gene TRBV9; TRBD1 matches at 7 bases. Germline loops: CDR1 SGDLS, CDR2 YYNGEE. There are 14 residues in the CDR3. V was pared by 5 bases and J by 3 bases, with 4 bases of the junction left unmatched. The CDR3 DNA reads as TGTGCCAGCAGTGATACAGGGGACACCGGGGAGCTGTTTTTT. Encoded protein: CASSDTGDTGELFF.

The chain carries TRBV6-5 and TRBJ2-7; no firm D call. Germline V gives CDR1 MNHEY, CDR2 SVGAGI. This CDR3 region has 11 residues. The V end lost 4 bases, the J end lost 3 bases, and 4 bases lay between the germline ends. Here the CDR3 DNA reads TGTGCCAGCAGTTTCAACTACGAGCAGTACTTC. This encodes CASSFNYEQYF.

The chain carries TRBV6-5 and TRBJ1-4; the D is unclear. This CDR3 region has 14 residues. The germline CDR1 and CDR2 sequences are MNHEY and SVGAGI. V was pared by 8 bases and J by 3 bases, with 13 bases between. The CDR3 protein is CASSLSAPNEKLFF. CDR3 coding DNA: TGTGCCAGCTCCCTGTCAGCCCCTAATGAAAAACTGTTTTTT.

This clone was counted between two and nine times. The chain joins TRBV10-3 to TRBJ2-7; 8 bases map to TRBD1. This CDR3 region has 15 residues. Germline V gene sequence: CDR1 ENHRY, CDR2 SYGVKD. The V and J ends lost 6 bases and 2 bases, in that order; junction bases with no gene match: 9. The CDR3 coding sequence is TGTGCCATCAGGGAAGGGACAGGACAAGCCTACGAGCAGTACTTC. It codes for CAIREGTGQAYEQYF.

The V call is TRBV28, the J call TRBJ2-6, with 14 bases aligning to TRBD2. Germline V gene sequence: CDR1 MDHEN, CDR2 SYDVKM. The CDR3 is 17 amino acids. V dropped 7 bases and J dropped 1; count of bases not matched to a gene: 3. The CDR3 bases are TGTGCCAGCACCGGGACTAGCGGGAGATCTGGGGCCAACGTCCTGACTTTC. Its protein is CASTGTSGRSGANVLTF.

The V call is TRBV5-1, the J call TRBJ2-1; 9 bases fit TRBD2. Per the germline V gene, CDR1 is SGHRS and CDR2 is YFSETQ. The CDR3 loop spans 17 amino acids. V lost 0 bases, J lost 6 bases, and 10 bases stayed unmatched. The CDR3, as DNA: TGCGCCAGCAGCTTGGGATTTTCCGCTAGCGGGATCAATGAGCAGTTCTTC. As protein: CASSLGFSASGINEQFF. The full variable domain, rest sourced from reference TRBV5-1 and TRBJ2-1, is KAGVTQTPRYLIKTRGQQVTLSCSPISGHRSVSWYQQTPGQGLQFLFEYFSETQRNKGNFPGRFSGRQFSNSRSEMNVSTLELGDSALYLCASSLGFSASGINEQFFGPGTRLTVL.

This chain links TRBV7-6 with TRBJ1-2; perhaps TRBD1 as D (6 bases). The germline V gene has CDR1 SGHVS and CDR2 FNYEAQ. The CDR3 totals 16 residues. Trimming cost V 1 base and J 5 bases, with 17 bases left between them. The CDR3 spells CASSLDAGTGQYGYTF. In nucleotides, the CDR3 is TGTGCCAGCAGCTTAGATGCGGGAACAGGGCAGTATGGCTACACCTTC.

This chain connects TRBV10-3 to TRBJ1-1; the D gene is possibly TRBD1 (5 bases). Looked up from germline, CDR1 is ENHRY and CDR2 is SYGVKD. CDR3 length equals 14 residues. With 6 bases removed from V and 5 bases from J, the gap between germline ends came to 16 bases. CDR3 nucleotide sequence: TGTGCCATCAGGCCGCCGGGGGGGAAGACTGAAGCTTTCTTT. It translates to CAIRPPGGKTEAFF.

The CDR3: CASSNTGIYGYTF. The CDR3 region has the DNA TGTGCCAGCAGCAACACAGGGATCTATGGCTACACCTTC. The chain uses TRBV27 and TRBJ1-2; D might be TRBD1 (6 bases). This CDR3 has 13 amino acids. V was pared by 6 bases and J by 4 bases, with 12 bases between. Germline loops: CDR1 MNHEY, CDR2 SMNVEV (reference sequence).

In this sample, this clone turned up a few times. This rearrangement joins TRBV2 to TRBJ2-7; D is possibly TRBD1 (6 bases). The V end lost 7 bases, the J end lost 5 bases, and 12 bases lay between the germline ends. CDR1 and CDR2 (germline): SNHLY, FYNNEI. The CDR3 covers 12 residues. The CDR3 region is CASTPDSHEQYF. The CDR3, as DNA: TGTGCCAGCACTCCGGACAGTCACGAGCAGTACTTC.

The chain joins TRBV5-1 to TRBJ1-2; no firm D call. Germline assignment: CDR1 SGHRS and CDR2 YFSETQ. CDR3 length: 15 amino acids. V shed 2 bases and J shed 6 bases, with 17 bases lying between them. CDR3 sequence: CASSFGSSHGDGYTF. The CDR3 nucleotides are TGCGCCAGCAGCTTTGGCAGTTCGCATGGGGATGGCTACACCTTC.

The chain recombines TRBV6-6 with TRBJ2-5; a possible D gene is TRBD2 (5 bases). Germline V CDR1 and CDR2: MNHNY, SVGAGI (reference sequence). V dropped 0 bases and J dropped 1 base, with 9 bases sitting between them. The CDR3 runs 15 residues. The CDR3 loop is CASSYSWETQETQYF. CDR3 in DNA: TGTGCCAGCAGTTACTCCTGGGAGACCCAAGAGACCCAGTACTTC.